This T cell receptor beta chain was retrieved from a study of shared clonotypes between healthy human individuals. Clones were sequenced by immunoSEQ multiplex PCR, and TCRdb holds only the in-frame ones, with some missing. The profile shows about 380,000 clones, about 96% of them singletons. This CDR3 has 17 residues. J gave up 1 base and V 1 base, and 4 bases lay outside the gene matches. Germline V lookup: CDR1 SGHTA, CDR2 FQGNSA. The clonotype was recovered from a young man in good health. Sample: memory CD8+ T cells sorted from blood. This sample's subset: CD45RO+ cells pooled with CCR7-negative TemRA cells. The rearrangement joins TRBV7-2 to TRBJ2-3; TRBD2 matches 11 bases. CDR3 residues: CASSLDSGRAGTDTQYF. The DNA of the CDR3 is TGTGCCAGCAGCTTAGATAGCGGGAGGGCCGGCACAGATACGCAGTATTTT.